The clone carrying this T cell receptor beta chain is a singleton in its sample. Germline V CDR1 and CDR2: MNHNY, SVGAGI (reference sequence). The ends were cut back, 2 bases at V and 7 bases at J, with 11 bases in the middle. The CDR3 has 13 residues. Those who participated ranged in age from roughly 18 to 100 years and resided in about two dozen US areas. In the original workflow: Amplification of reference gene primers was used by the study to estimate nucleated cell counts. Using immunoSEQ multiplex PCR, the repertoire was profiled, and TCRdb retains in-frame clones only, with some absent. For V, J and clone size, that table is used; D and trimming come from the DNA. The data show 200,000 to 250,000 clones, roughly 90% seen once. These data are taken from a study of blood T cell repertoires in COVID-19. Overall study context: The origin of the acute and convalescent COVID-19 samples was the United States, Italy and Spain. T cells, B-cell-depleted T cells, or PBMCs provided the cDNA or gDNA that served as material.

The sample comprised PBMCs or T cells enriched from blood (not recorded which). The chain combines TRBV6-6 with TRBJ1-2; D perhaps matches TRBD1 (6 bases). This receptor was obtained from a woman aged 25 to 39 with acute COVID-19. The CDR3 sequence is CASSYGGQGGYTF. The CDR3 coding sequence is TGTGCCAGCAGTTACGGGGGACAAGGTGGCTACACCTTC.